These 5 T cell receptor beta chains were sequenced from one sample in a study of shared T cell receptors in the human thymus listed by TCRdb under 2021. The method was the immunoSEQ multiplex PCR assay. TCRdb limited this immuneACCESS table to in-frame rearrangements with V and J called. A share of clones is missing; checked studies link under half to unresolved V genes, and the rest is unexplained. Recorded for this sample are more than 550,000 clones; 70% to 90% of them occurred a single time. The ten largest clonotypes hold approximately 0.01% of the sample. This same sample was also part of a study on human thymus T cells.

The sequenced material came from thymocytes. The receptors stem from a girl under three years old with a congenital heart defect. Donor details come from another sample of the same person, matched by shared clones.

This rearrangement joins TRBV27 to TRBJ2-7; tentatively, D is TRBD1 (6 bases). The CDR3 is 11 residues long. Trimming stripped 10 bases from V and 4 bases from J, with 11 bases between. Germline V gene lookup returns CDR1 MNHEY and CDR2 SMNVEV (reference sequence). CDR3 loop: CATTRGYEQYF. The CDR3, as DNA: TGTGCCACTACCAGGGGTTACGAGCAGTACTTC.

The gene calls are TRBV19 and TRBJ2-2; the D is unclear. CDR3 length equals 14 residues. Trimming left V 2 bases short and J 5 bases short, with 9 bases between. In germline, CDR1 is LNHDA, CDR2 SQIVND (reference sequence). The CDR3 DNA reads as TGTGCCAGTAGTATAAATTACGGTACCGGGGAGCTGTTTTTT. Protein: CASSINYGTGELFF.

The chain combines TRBV5-5 with TRBJ2-6; D is ambiguous. This CDR3 comprises 15 residues. Germline loops: CDR1 SGHKS, CDR2 YYEKEE (reference sequence). V was clipped by 5 bases and J by 0 bases, with 9 bases between them. CDR3 protein: CASRFFPSGANVLTF. The CDR3 DNA reads as TGTGCCAGCAGGTTCTTTCCCTCTGGGGCCAACGTCCTGACTTTC.

J is TRBJ2-6 and V is TRBV30; 10 nucleotides match TRBD1. CDR1 and CDR2 from the germline V gene are GTSNPN and SVGIG (reference sequence). Losses at the gene ends were 2 bases for V and 1 base for J; bases not matched to a gene: 17. The CDR3 is 21 residues long. CDR3 DNA sequence: TGTGCCTGGAGTTCCGGGTCTTTTGGGACAGGGGCCACTTCTGGGGCCAACGTCCTGACTTTC. Translating gives CAWSSGSFGTGATSGANVLTF. Full variable domain (rest looked up from reference TRBV30 and TRBJ2-6): SQTIHQWPATLVQPVGSPLSLECTVEGTSNPNLYWYRQAAGRGLQLLFYSVGIGQISSEVPQNLSASRPQDRQFILSSKKLLLSDSGFYLCAWSSGSFGTGATSGANVLTFGAGSRLTVL.

A few counts support this clone. V gene TRBV29-1 combines with J gene TRBJ2-2; D might be TRBD2 (5 bases). This CDR3 region has 16 residues. The germline CDR1 and CDR2 sequences are SQVTM and ANQGSEA. Trimming cost V 3 bases and J 0 bases, with 14 bases left between them. The CDR3 sequence: CSVERDGGPNTGELFF. The CDR3 DNA follows: TGCAGCGTTGAGAGGGATGGAGGCCCGAACACCGGGGAGCTGTTTTTT.